What follows are 5 T cell receptor beta chains derived from one specimen sequenced in a study of blood T cell repertoires in COVID-19. The method was immunoSEQ multiplex PCR; TCRdb's version includes in-frame clones alone and lacks a portion of them. Of roughly 60,000 clones listed, 84% are singletons. The sequenced material came from peripheral blood. Receptors originate from an older woman with acute or convalescent COVID-19.

This chain uses TRBV30 with TRBJ2-7; TRBD2 matches 9 bases. V lost 5 bases to trimming and J lost 3 bases; unmatched junction nucleotides: 11. Per germline, CDR1 GTSNPN and CDR2 SVGIG (reference sequence). This CDR3 has 15 residues. The CDR3 sequence: CAWGAVAGAGYEQYF. CDR3 in DNA: TGTGCCTGGGGTGCCGTAGCGGGGGCAGGCTACGAGCAGTACTTC.

The chain couples TRBV3-1 (or the pseudogene TRBV3-2) to TRBJ2-3; 9 positions agree with TRBD2. Per germline, CDR1 LGHDT and CDR2 YNNKEL (reference sequence). The CDR3 contains 16 residues. The V gene end was trimmed by 0 bases and the J gene end by 2 bases; junction bases not matched to a gene: 3. The CDR3: CASSQDIAGATDTQYF. The CDR3 nucleotides read TGTGCCAGCAGCCAAGATATAGCGGGGGCCACAGATACGCAGTATTTT.

The chain is built from TRBV4-2 and TRBJ1-2, with a weak D call TRBD1 (5 bases). This CDR3 is built from 17 residues. The V gene lost 4 bases and the J gene lost 1 base, with 19 bases spanning the gap. Germline CDR1 reads LGHNA; CDR2 reads YNFKEQ. CDR3 sequence reads: CASSPPRYRDFNYGYTF. Written as DNA, the CDR3 is TGTGCCAGCAGCCCCCCTCGATACCGGGACTTTAACTATGGCTACACCTTC.

This clone was seen a handful of times. CDR3 sequence: CASSQDFSNTEAFF. The CDR3 DNA follows: TGTGCCAGCAGCCAAGACTTCTCGAACACTGAAGCTTTCTTT. This chain connects TRBV3-1 (or the pseudogene TRBV3-2) to TRBJ1-1; the D is unclear. Germline V gene data show CDR1 as LGHDT and CDR2 as YNNKEL (reference sequence). The CDR3 is made up of 14 amino acids. V lost 0 bases and J 1 base, leaving 6 bases between the germline ends.

The rearrangement joins TRBV6-5 to TRBJ1-1; D uncertain. CDR1 and CDR2 (germline): MNHEY, SVGAGI. The CDR3 is made up of 13 amino acids. V was pared by 6 bases and J by 0 bases, with 8 bases between. The CDR3 here is CASSPRVNTEAFF. In DNA, the CDR3 is TGTGCCAGCAGCCCAAGAGTGAACACTGAAGCTTTCTTT.